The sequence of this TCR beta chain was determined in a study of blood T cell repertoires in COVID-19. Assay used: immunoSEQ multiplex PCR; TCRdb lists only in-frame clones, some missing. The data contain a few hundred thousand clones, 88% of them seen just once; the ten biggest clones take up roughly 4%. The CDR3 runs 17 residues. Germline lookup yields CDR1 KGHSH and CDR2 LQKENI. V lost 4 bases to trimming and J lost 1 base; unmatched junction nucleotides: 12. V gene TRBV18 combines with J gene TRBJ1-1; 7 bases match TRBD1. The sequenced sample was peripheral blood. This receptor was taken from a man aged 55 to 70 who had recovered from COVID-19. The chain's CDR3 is CASSRPGGEVSNTEAFF. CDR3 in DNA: TGTGCCAGCTCACGGCCAGGGGGTGAAGTCTCGAACACTGAAGCTTTCTTT.